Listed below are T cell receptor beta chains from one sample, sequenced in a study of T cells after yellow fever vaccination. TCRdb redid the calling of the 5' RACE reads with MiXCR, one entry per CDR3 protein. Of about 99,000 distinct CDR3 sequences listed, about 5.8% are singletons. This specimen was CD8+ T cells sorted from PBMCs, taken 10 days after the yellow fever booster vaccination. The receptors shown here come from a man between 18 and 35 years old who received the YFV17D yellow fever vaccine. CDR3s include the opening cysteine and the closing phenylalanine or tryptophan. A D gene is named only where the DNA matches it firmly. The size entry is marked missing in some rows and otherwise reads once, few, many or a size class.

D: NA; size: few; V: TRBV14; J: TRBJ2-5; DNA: TGTGCCAGCAGCCAAGACGCATATCAAGAGACCCAGTACTTC; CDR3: CASSQDAYQETQYF
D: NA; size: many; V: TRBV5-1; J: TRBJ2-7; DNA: TGCGCCAGCAGCGTGAGGGCAGGGAATTACGAGCAGTACTTC; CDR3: CASSVRAGNYEQYF
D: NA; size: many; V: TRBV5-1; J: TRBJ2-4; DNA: TGCGCCAGCAGCATCCTAGGGGCCGGAGGAGACATTCAGTACTTC; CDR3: CASSILGAGGDIQYF
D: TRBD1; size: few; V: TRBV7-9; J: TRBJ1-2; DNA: TGTGCCAGCAGCTTAGTAGCCAGGGGGAATTATGGCTACACCTTC; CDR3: CASSLVARGNYGYTF
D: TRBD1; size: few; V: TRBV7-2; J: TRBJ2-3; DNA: TGTGCCAGCAGCCTTGACAGGGGGCCATACACAGATACGCAGTATTTT; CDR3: CASSLDRGPYTDTQYF
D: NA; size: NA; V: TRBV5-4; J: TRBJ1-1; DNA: TGTGCCACCCGAGAGGAAGGGCGGGGGTTGAACACTGAAGCTTTCTTT; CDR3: CATREEGRGLNTEAFF
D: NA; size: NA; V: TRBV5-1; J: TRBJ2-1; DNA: TGCGCCAGCAGCGCCCCGGGGGCGGTCTACAATGAGCAGTTCTTC; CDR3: CASSAPGAVYNEQFF
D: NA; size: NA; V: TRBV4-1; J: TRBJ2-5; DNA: TGCGCCAGCAGCCAAGAATGGGGGGTGAGGGAGACCCAGTACTTC; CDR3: CASSQEWGVRETQYF
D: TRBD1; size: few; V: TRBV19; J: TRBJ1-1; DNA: TGTGCCAGTAGTATGGGCTTGGACAGGGCCATGAACACTGAAGCTTTCTTT; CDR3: CASSMGLDRAMNTEAFF
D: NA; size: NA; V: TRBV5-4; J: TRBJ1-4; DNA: TGTGCCAGCAGCGGTGGCGAAAAACTGTTTTTT; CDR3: CASSGGEKLFF
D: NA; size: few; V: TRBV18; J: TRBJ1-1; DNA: TGTGCCAGCTCACCGGGAGGGGCACTCGACACTGAAGCTTTCTTT; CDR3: CASSPGGALDTEAFF
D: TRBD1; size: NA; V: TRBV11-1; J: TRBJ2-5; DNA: TGTGCCAGCAGCACAGGGGAAGAGACCCAGTACTTC; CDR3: CASSTGEETQYF
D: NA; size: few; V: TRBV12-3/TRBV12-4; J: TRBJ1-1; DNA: TGTGCCAGCATCGACAGGAATCCCGGGGCTTTCTTT; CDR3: CASIDRNPGAFF
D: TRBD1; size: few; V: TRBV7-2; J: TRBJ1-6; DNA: TGTGCCAGCAGCTTAAGGGGGCCTGGGTCCTATAATTCACCCCTCCACTTT; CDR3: CASSLRGPGSYNSPLHF
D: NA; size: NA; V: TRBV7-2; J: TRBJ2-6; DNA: TGTGCCAGCAGCTTATCGGGTTTTGGGGCCAACGTCCTGACTTTC; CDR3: CASSLSGFGANVLTF
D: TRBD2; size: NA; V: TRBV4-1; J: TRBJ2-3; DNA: TGCGCCAGCAGCCCCTGGACTAGCGGGGACACAGATACGCAGTATTTT; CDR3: CASSPWTSGDTDTQYF
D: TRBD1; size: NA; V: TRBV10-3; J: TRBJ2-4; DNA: TGTGCCACGACAGGGGCTAAAAACATTCAGTACTTC; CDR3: CATTGAKNIQYF
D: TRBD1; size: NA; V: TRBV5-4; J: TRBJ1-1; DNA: TGTGCCAGCAGCCCCGGACAGGGCAAGAAAGCTTTCTTT; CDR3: CASSPGQGKKAFF
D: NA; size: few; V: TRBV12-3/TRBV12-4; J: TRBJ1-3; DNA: TGTGCCGGCAGCTCTGGAAACACCATATATTTT; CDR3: CAGSSGNTIYF
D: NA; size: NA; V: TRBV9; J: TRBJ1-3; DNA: TGTGCCAGCAGCGGGGGCATCGCCTCTGGAAACACCATATATTTT; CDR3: CASSGGIASGNTIYF
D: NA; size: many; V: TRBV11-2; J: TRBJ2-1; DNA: TGTGCCAGCAGCCCCGGGAATGAGCAGTTCTTC; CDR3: CASSPGNEQFF
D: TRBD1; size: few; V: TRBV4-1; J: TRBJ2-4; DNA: TGCGCCACCTCAGACAGGGGGCCCAACATTCAGTACTTC; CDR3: CATSDRGPNIQYF
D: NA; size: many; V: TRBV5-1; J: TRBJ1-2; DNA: TGCGCCAGCAGAACGGACGCTAACTATGGCTACACCTTC; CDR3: CASRTDANYGYTF
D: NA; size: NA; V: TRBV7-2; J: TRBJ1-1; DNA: TGTGCCAGCAGCCAAATTCGCCCAGGGATCGCTTTCTTT; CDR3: CASSQIRPGIAFF
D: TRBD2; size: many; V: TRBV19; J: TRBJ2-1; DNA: TGTGCCAGTAGTCCGACTAGCGGGGACTTCAATGAGCAGTTCTTC; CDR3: CASSPTSGDFNEQFF
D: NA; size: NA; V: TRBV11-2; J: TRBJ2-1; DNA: TGTGCCAGCAGCTATTCCCTCGCGGGACTTCTAAACAATGAGCAGTTCTTC; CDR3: CASSYSLAGLLNNEQFF
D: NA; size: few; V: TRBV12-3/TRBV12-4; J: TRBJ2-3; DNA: TGTGCCAGCAGTTTAGCGGGGGGGCGAAGGACAGATACGCAGTATTTT; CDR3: CASSLAGGRRTDTQYF
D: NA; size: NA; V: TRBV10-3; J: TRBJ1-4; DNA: TGTGCCACGCAAGGAGATCCCGGCAGGTGGGGTGAAAAACTGTTTTTT; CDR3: CATQGDPGRWGEKLFF